A single TCR beta chain is shown here with its context. Its antigen remains unidentified. These data belong to a study of OX40 agonist ivuxolimab in advanced cancers. Study in general: The diagnoses of dose-escalation patients were hepatocellular carcinoma, melanoma, renal cell or head and neck cancer. General study findings and limits: The study found among the lowest clonal expansion in partial responders at 0.1-3.0 mg/kg.

The method was immunoSEQ multiplex PCR; TCRdb's version includes in-frame clones alone and lacks a portion of them. This table has 55,000 to 70,000 clones, about 86% appearing once. CDR1 is MNHEY, CDR2 SMNVEV, per germline (reference sequence). This CDR3 is built from 14 residues. With 6 bases removed from V and 8 bases from J, the gap between germline ends came to 16 bases. The TCR comes from an adult with an advanced solid tumor such as melanoma, head and neck, liver or kidney cancer. The chain joins TRBV27 to TRBJ1-4; D remains unclear. The sequencing here drew on CD4+ or CD8+ T cells sorted from blood, taken in a trial of the OX40 agonist ivuxolimab. CDR3 DNA: TGTGCCAGCAGACCCCCTTCCCCGGTGGAAAAACTGTTTTTT. Translated, it gives CASRPPSPVEKLFF.